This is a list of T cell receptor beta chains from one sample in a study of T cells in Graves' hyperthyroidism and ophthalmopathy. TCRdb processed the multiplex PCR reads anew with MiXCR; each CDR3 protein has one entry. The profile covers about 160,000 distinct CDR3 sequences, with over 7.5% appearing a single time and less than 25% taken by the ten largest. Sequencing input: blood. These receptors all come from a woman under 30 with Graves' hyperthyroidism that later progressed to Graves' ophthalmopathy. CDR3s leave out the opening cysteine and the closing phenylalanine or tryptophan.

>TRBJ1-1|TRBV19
ASSMRNTEAF
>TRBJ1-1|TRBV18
ASSGGVNTEAF
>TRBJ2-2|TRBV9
ASRQGQNTGELF
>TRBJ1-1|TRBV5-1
ASSLEGGYTEAF
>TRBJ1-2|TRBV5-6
ASRLQGYYGYT
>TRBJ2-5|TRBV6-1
ASTRAGGWETQY
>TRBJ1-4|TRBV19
ASSGTGTENEKLF
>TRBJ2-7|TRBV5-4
ASSAGQNYEQY
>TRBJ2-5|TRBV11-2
AGSSGTAYQETQY
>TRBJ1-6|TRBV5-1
ASSFSDRGNSPLH
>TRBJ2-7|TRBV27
ASSSGMGTINLYEQY
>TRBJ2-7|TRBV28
ASSSIDRYDYEQY
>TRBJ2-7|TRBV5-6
ASSIQGQHLEQY
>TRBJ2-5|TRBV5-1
ASSLGSLQETQY
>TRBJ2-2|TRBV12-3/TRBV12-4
ASSLDRLDTGELF
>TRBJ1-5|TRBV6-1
ASRGGPHQPQH
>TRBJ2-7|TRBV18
ASSPTRLYEQY
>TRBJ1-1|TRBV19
ASSLRGDTEAF
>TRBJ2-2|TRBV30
AWSVSARDTGELF
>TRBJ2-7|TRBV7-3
ASSLTGTPADEQY
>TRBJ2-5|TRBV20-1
SARAITGIQETQY
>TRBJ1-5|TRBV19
ASSSDRGRIGNQPQH
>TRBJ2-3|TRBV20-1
SARDRRWSDTQY
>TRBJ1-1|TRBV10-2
ASSGVGENTEAF
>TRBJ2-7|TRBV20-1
SARNAYNSYEQY
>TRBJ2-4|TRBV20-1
SAPRTGYIAKNIQY
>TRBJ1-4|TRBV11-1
ASSLNRAPNEKLF
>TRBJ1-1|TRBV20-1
SARGPWRGETYTEAF
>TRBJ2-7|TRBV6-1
ASSELGHRYEQY
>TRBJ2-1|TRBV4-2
ASSQDQGGLLNNEQF
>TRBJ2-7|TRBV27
ASSHGGVLLKQY
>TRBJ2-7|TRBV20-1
SALAGGSYEQY
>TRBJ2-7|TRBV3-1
ASSLTGLGSYEQY
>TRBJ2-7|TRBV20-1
SASPASGSPYEQY
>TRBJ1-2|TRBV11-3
ASSFGPMKYGYT
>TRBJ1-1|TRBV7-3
ASSFDRDAEAF
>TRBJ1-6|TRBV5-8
ASSFSGGNSPLH
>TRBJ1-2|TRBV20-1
SAPYPGQANYGYT
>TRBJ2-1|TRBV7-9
ASSPGTGMANEQF
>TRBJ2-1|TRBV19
ASSLRRDYNEQF
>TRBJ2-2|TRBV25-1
ASSEARDTGELF
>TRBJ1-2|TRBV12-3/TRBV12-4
ASSLLTGIYGYT
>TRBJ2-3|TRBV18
ASSPATDTQY
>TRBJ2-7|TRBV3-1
ASSLGSNEQY
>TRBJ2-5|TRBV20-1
SAVNRGGRYQETQY
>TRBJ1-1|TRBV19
ASSIRTGGGTEAF
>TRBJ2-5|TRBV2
ASSEAGPWETQY
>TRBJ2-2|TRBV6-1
ASSGRVPGELF
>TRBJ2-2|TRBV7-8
ASSHRGGANTGELF
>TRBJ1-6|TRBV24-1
ATSDSDHSPLH
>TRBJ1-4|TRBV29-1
SVMGGPTNEKLF
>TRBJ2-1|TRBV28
ASSSLTGGVEQF
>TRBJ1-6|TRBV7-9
ASSLLTFNNSPLH